The next 23 T cell receptor beta chains were all read from a single sample in a study of blood T cell repertoires in COVID-19. The data were produced by immunoSEQ multiplex PCR, yet TCRdb's version contains in-frame clones alone and is incomplete. The repertoire includes 350,000 or so clones, more than 75% of them detected once, and 0.9% to 1.2% sits in the top ten. Source material: PBMCs or T cells enriched from blood (not recorded which). These receptors were taken from a woman younger than 45 who had recovered from COVID-19.

This chain uses TRBV6-5 with TRBJ1-3; D perhaps matches TRBD1 (5 bases). This CDR3 region has 13 residues. V lost 4 bases and J 2 bases, leaving 6 bases between the germline ends. Germline-derived CDR1 and CDR2 are MNHEY and SVGAGI. In DNA, the CDR3 is TGTGCCAGCAGTTCGGGGGCTGGAAACACCATATATTTT. It is translated as CASSSGAGNTIYF.

The rearrangement links TRBV13 to TRBJ1-6, with TRBD1 as a possible D gene (6 bases). The length of the CDR3 is 17 residues. V gave up 2 bases and J gave up 4 bases, with 15 bases separating them. Germline lookup yields CDR1 PRHDT and CDR2 FYEKMQ (reference sequence). The CDR3 nucleotides read TGTGCCAGCAGCTTAAGGCCAGGGGTAGGATATAATTCACCCCTCCACTTT. It yields the protein CASSLRPGVGYNSPLHF.

V gene TRBV29-1 combines with J gene TRBJ2-7; 7 bases are shared with TRBD1. The germline V gene encodes CDR1 SQVTM and CDR2 ANQGSEA. CDR3 size: 20 residues. Unmatched junction bases numbered 29, after V lost 6 bases and J lost 3 bases. Here the CDR3 reads CSVTITPQGDTLYSVYEQYF. The CDR3 coding sequence is TGCAGCGTGACGATAACCCCCCAGGGGGATACCCTCTACTCTGTCTACGAGCAGTACTTC.

This clone showed up just once. The chain employs TRBV4-1 and TRBJ1-2, with TRBD1 as a possible D gene (6 bases). V shed 4 bases and J shed 5 bases, with 23 bases lying between them. This CDR3 is 17 amino acids long. Germline CDR1 and CDR2: MGHRA and YSYEKL. As DNA, the CDR3 is TGCGCCAGCAGCCCAGATCGCTTCCGGGACATGGCATATGGCTACACCTTC. It is translated as CASSPDRFRDMAYGYTF.

This chain connects TRBV7-2 to TRBJ1-2; possibly TRBD1 for D (6 bases). The CDR3 runs to 13 residues. In germline, CDR1 is SGHTA, CDR2 FQGNSA. Trimming took off 1 base at V and 7 bases at J, with 10 bases between the two ends. The CDR3 bases are TGTGCCAGCAGCTTAGACAGGGTTAGTGGCTACACCTTC. Translating gives CASSLDRVSGYTF.

The CDR3 loop reads CASSIAALTGEQYF. The CDR3 DNA reads as TGTGCCAGTAGTATAGCGGCCCTGACGGGCGAGCAGTACTTC. The rearrangement uses TRBV19 and TRBJ2-7; no clear D. V lost 1 base to trimming and J lost 6 bases, with 13 bases between them. This CDR3 comprises 14 residues. CDR1 and CDR2 (germline): LNHDA, SQIVND (reference sequence).

The chain has TRBV4-1 and TRBJ1-2; possibly TRBD1 for D (5 bases). The CDR3 loop spans 16 amino acids. CDR1 and CDR2 (germline): MGHRA, YSYEKL. Between the trimmed V and J ends, which lost 3 bases and 3 bases, there was a span of 17 bases. The chain's CDR3 is CASSQKGAARHYGYTF. The CDR3 nucleotides read TGCGCCAGCAGCCAGAAAGGGGCAGCTCGCCACTATGGCTACACCTTC.

V gene TRBV7-9 combines with J gene TRBJ1-2, with 7 bases aligning to TRBD1. Germline V gene data show CDR1 as SEHNR and CDR2 as FQNEAQ (reference sequence). The junction had 7 bases not matched to a gene; V was cut back by 4 bases and J by 8 bases. The CDR3 length is 13 residues. CDR3 sequence reads: CASSSRQGGGYTF. CDR3 DNA: TGTGCCAGCAGCTCTAGACAGGGCGGGGGCTACACCTTC.

This clone was seen more than once but under ten times. The chain uses TRBV7-8 and TRBJ2-1; 9 bases are a match to TRBD1. CDR1 is SGHVS, CDR2 FQNEAQ, per germline. CDR3 length: 16 residues. Trimming removed 2 bases from V and 2 bases from J; junction bases left unmatched: 4. The CDR3 sequence is CASSLMGDRAYNEQFF. For the CDR3, the DNA is TGTGCCAGCAGCTTAATGGGGGACAGGGCCTACAATGAGCAGTTCTTC.

The rearrangement links TRBV6-1 to TRBJ2-7; weak D call: TRBD1 (5 bases). Germline V gives CDR1 MNHNS, CDR2 SASEGT. The CDR3 extends over 15 amino acids. Trimming left V 2 bases short and J 0 bases short, with 11 bases between. CDR3 sequence reads: CASSELRVSSYEQYF. CDR3 coding DNA: TGTGCCAGCAGTGAACTCAGGGTAAGCTCCTACGAGCAGTACTTC.

The chain carries TRBV7-2 and TRBJ1-2; perhaps TRBD1 as D (6 bases). V lost 0 bases to trimming and J lost 3 bases, with 11 bases between them. This CDR3 is built from 15 residues. Germline CDR1 and CDR2: SGHTA and FQGNSA. The CDR3 DNA reads as TGTGCCAGCAGCTTAGCGGGAGGGGGATACTATGGCTACACCTTC. It translates to CASSLAGGGYYGYTF.

This clone occurred once. The genes are TRBV5-4 and TRBJ2-2; 8 nucleotides align to TRBD1. Looked up from germline, CDR1 is SGHNT and CDR2 is YYREEE (reference sequence). Trimming at V came to 4 bases and at J to 7 bases, leaving 9 bases not matched to a gene. The length of the CDR3 is 15 residues. This CDR3 is CASSLKTGAGGELFF. The CDR3 nucleotides are TGTGCCAGCAGCCTTAAGACAGGGGCTGGCGGGGAGCTGTTTTTT.

This chain links TRBV19 with TRBJ2-1; 8 positions match TRBD1. CDR1 and CDR2 from the germline V gene are LNHDA and SQIVND (reference sequence). Trimming at V came to 4 bases and at J to 0 bases, leaving 2 bases not matched to a gene. This CDR3 is built from 15 residues. This chain's CDR3 is CASSRQGSSYNEQFF. CDR3 DNA: TGTGCCAGTAGTAGACAGGGGAGCTCCTACAATGAGCAGTTCTTC.

The CDR3: CASSREPGLYNEQFF. In DNA form, the CDR3 reads TGTGCCAGCAGTCGGGAACCGGGACTTTACAATGAGCAGTTCTTC. V gene TRBV27 combines with J gene TRBJ2-1, with TRBD2 as a possible D gene (6 bases). V lost 5 bases and J lost 4, with 15 bases in between. This CDR3 comprises 15 residues. Germline loops: CDR1 MNHEY, CDR2 SMNVEV (reference sequence).

This clone has more than one count but fewer than ten. This chain connects TRBV7-2 to TRBJ2-3; tentative D call: TRBD2 (5 bases). V was clipped by 2 bases and J by 1 base, with 10 bases between them. CDR1 and CDR2 (germline): SGHTA, FQGNSA. The CDR3 consists of 15 residues. The CDR3 sequence: CASSLRGFGTDTQYF. The CDR3 DNA reads TGTGCCAGCAGCTTACGGGGTTTTGGCACAGATACGCAGTATTTT.

The V call is TRBV7-9, the J call TRBJ1-2; 7 nucleotides line up with TRBD1. Germline V gives CDR1 SEHNR, CDR2 FQNEAQ (reference sequence). The CDR3 has 15 amino acids. V dropped 0 bases and J dropped 6; count of bases not matched to a gene: 7. The CDR3 sequence: CASSLALQTGHGYTF. DNA for the CDR3: TGTGCCAGCAGCTTAGCGTTGCAGACAGGGCATGGCTACACCTTC.

This chain joins TRBV27 and TRBJ2-3; D unresolved. Between the trimmed V and J ends, which lost 3 bases and 0 bases, there was a span of 7 bases. The germline V gene encodes CDR1 MNHEY and CDR2 SMNVEV (reference sequence). The CDR3 extends over 14 amino acids. The DNA of the CDR3 is TGTGCCAGCAGTTTGGGCATTAGCACAGATACGCAGTATTTT. Its translation is CASSLGISTDTQYF.

The chain joins TRBV19 to TRBJ1-1, with D maybe TRBD1 (5 bases). Trimming took 7 bases from V and 5 from J, leaving 20 bases between them. This CDR3 has 15 residues. Germline-derived CDR1 and CDR2 are LNHDA and SQIVND (reference sequence). CDR3 protein: CASIPRGSQRTEAFF. In DNA, the CDR3 is TGTGCCAGTATCCCGCGGGGGTCCCAGCGTACTGAAGCTTTCTTT.

This chain joins TRBV9 and TRBJ2-5; a possible D gene is TRBD2 (7 bases). The CDR3 totals 17 residues. Between the trimmed V and J ends, which lost 2 bases and 4 bases, there was a span of 21 bases. Per germline, CDR1 SGDLS and CDR2 YYNGEE. This CDR3 is CASSVKGGERLRETQYF. The DNA of the CDR3 is TGTGCCAGCAGCGTGAAAGGGGGGGAGAGACTAAGAGAGACCCAGTACTTC.

Comments on this clone: One end of the junction does not line up with germline, which may come from a read error. The chain employs TRBV27 and TRBJ1-6, with 11 positions matching TRBD1. Germline CDR1 MNHEY, CDR2 SMNVEV (reference sequence). The length of the CDR3 is 15 residues. CDR3 region: CATSRGTGGNSPLHF. The CDR3 nucleotides are TGTGCCACCAGTCGCGGGACAGGGGGTAATTCACCCCTCCACTTT.

The V call is TRBV7-9, the J call TRBJ2-5, with a possible D match to TRBD2 (6 bases). Deletions cut 4 bases from V and 4 bases from J, with 19 bases between. Germline V gene lookup returns CDR1 SEHNR and CDR2 FQNEAQ (reference sequence). This CDR3 contains 16 residues. DNA of the CDR3: TGTGCCAGCAGCTCCTTGGGCGGGGTAGGGCGAGAGACCCAGTACTTC. This gives the protein CASSSLGGVGRETQYF. The full variable domain, rest sourced from reference TRBV7-9 and TRBJ2-5, is DTGVSQNPRHKITKRGQNVTFRCDPISEHNRLYWYRQTLGQGPEFLTYFQNEAQLEKSRLLSDRFSAERPKGSFSTLEIQRTEQGDSAMYLCASSSLGGVGRETQYFGPGTRLLVL.

The V gene is TRBV9, the J gene TRBJ2-5; D may be TRBD2 (5 bases). Germline V gives CDR1 SGDLS, CDR2 YYNGEE. Trimming pared 1 base from V and 5 bases from J, leaving 18 bases between. The CDR3 covers 16 residues. CDR3 DNA sequence: TGTGCCAGCAGCGTAAGCCCGGCTAGCCCTGGGGAGACCCAGTACTTC. It specifies CASSVSPASPGETQYF.

The chain recombines TRBV5-5 with TRBJ2-3, with 7 bases that match TRBD1. The germline V gene has CDR1 SGHKS and CDR2 YYEKEE (reference sequence). This CDR3 is built from 14 residues. V trimming: 1 base; J trimming: 6 bases; junction bases outside the gene matches: 5. The CDR3 loop reads CASSLYQGVDTQYF. In nucleotides, the CDR3 is TGTGCCAGCAGCTTGTATCAGGGGGTGGATACGCAGTATTTT.